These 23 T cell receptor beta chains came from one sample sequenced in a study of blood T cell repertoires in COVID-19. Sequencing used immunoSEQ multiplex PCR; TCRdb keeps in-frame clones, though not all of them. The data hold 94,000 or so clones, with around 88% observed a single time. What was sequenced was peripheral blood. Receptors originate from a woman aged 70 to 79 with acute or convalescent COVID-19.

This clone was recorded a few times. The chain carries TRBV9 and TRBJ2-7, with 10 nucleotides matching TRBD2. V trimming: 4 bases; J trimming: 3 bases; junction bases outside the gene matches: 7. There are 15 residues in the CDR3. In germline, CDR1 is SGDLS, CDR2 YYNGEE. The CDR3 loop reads CASSPGGLAVYEQYF. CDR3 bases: TGTGCCAGCAGCCCCGGAGGACTAGCGGTCTACGAGCAGTACTTC.

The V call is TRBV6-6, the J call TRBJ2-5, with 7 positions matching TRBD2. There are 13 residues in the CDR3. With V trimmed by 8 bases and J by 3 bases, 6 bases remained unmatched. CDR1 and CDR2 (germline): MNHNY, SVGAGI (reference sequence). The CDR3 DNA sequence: TGTGCCAGCGGTGGGGGGGTGAAAGAGACCCAGTACTTC. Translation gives CASGGGVKETQYF.

For the CDR3, the DNA is TGTGCCAGCAGCTTGGAGTCAGCGGGACGGGGCTACACCTTC. Translation gives CASSLESAGRGYTF. This chain links TRBV5-6 with TRBJ1-2; D is perhaps TRBD1 (5 bases). In germline, CDR1 is SGHDT, CDR2 YYEEEE. Trimming stripped 0 bases from V and 8 bases from J, with 14 bases between. CDR3 length: 14 amino acids.

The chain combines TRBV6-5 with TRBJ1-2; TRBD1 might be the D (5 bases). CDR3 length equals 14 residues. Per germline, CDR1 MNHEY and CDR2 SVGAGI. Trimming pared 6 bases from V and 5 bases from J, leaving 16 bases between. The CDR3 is CASSGRTEGYGYTF. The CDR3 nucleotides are TGTGCCAGCAGCGGCCGGACGGAGGGGTATGGCTACACCTTC.

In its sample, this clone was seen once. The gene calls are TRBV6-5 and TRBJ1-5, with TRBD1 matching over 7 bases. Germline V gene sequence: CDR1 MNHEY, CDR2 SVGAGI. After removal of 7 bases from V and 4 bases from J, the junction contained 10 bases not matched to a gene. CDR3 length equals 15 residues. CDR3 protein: CASTTRDRLNQPQHF. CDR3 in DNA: TGTGCCAGCACTACCCGGGACAGACTAAATCAGCCCCAGCATTTT.

CDR3: CASSLDYRGYYGYTF. In DNA, the CDR3 is TGTGCCAGCAGCTTAGATTACAGGGGATACTATGGCTACACCTTC. This sequence joins TRBV11-2 and TRBJ1-2; 7 nucleotides match TRBD1. The CDR3 has 15 amino acids. The junction had 4 bases not matched to a gene; V was cut back by 0 bases and J by 3 bases. CDR1 and CDR2 from the germline V gene are SGHAT and FQNNGV.

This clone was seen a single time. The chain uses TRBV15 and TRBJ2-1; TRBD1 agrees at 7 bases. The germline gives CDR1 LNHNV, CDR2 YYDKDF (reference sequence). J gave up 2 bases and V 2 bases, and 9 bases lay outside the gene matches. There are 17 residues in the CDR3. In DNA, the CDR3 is TGTGCCACCAGCAGAAAGGGACAGTCACTTACCTACAATGAGCAGTTCTTC. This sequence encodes CATSRKGQSLTYNEQFF.

This CDR3 reads CASSLGRLVNYGYTF. CDR3 sequence (DNA): TGTGCCAGCAGCTTGGGGCGGTTGGTAAACTATGGCTACACCTTC. This chain connects TRBV5-6 to TRBJ1-2, with unresolved D. Germline V gene sequence: CDR1 SGHDT, CDR2 YYEEEE. CDR3 length equals 15 residues. V lost 0 bases and J lost 2, with 11 bases in between.

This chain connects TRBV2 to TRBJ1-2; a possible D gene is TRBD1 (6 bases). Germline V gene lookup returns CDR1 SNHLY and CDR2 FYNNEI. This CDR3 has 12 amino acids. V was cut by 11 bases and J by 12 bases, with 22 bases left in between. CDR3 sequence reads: CAGTAGVLINTF. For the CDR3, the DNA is TGTGCCGGGACCGCAGGGGTCCTTATTAACACCTTC.

The CDR3 is CASSQLAGGSTDTQYF. The CDR3 DNA reads as TGCGCCAGCAGCCAACTAGCGGGAGGAAGCACAGATACGCAGTATTTT. The chain combines TRBV5-1 with TRBJ2-3, with 12 nucleotides matching TRBD2. Trimming cost V 4 bases and J 0 bases; bases outside gene matches: 3. The CDR3 spans 16 residues. The germline V gene encodes CDR1 SGHRS and CDR2 YFSETQ.

CDR3 sequence: CASSHSGGTGELFF. In nucleotides, the CDR3 is TGTGCCAGCAGCCATTCCGGGGGGACCGGGGAGCTGTTTTTT. The V and J genes are TRBV7-9 and TRBJ2-2; 7 bases match TRBD2. From germline, CDR1 is SEHNR and CDR2 FQNEAQ (reference sequence). This CDR3 spans 14 amino acids. Germline trimming cut 5 bases from V and 5 bases from J; bases unmatched to any gene: 5. The full variable domain, completed using reference TRBV7-9 and TRBJ2-2, is DTGVSQNPRHKITKRGQNVTFRCDPISEHNRLYWYRQTLGQGPEFLTYFQNEAQLEKSRLLSDRFSAERPKGSFSTLEIQRTEQGDSAMYLCASSHSGGTGELFFGEGSRLTVL.

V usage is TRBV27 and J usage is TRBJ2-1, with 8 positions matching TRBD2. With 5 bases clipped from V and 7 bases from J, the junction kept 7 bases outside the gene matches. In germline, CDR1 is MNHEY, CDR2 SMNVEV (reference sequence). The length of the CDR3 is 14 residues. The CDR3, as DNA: TGTGCCAGCAGTCTGCGGGGGGACTCGAATGAGCAGTTCTTC. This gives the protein CASSLRGDSNEQFF.

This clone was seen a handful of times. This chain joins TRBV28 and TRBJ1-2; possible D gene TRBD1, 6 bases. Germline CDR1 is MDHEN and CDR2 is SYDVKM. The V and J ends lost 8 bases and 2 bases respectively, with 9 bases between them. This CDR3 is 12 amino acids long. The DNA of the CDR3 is TGTGCCAGCGAACAGGGAAACTATGGCTACACCTTC. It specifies CASEQGNYGYTF.

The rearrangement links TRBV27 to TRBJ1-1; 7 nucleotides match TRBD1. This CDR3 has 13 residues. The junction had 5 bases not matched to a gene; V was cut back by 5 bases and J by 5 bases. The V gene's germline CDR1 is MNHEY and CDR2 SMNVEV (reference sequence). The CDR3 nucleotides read TGTGCCAGCAGTAGAATCAGGGGGACTGAAGCTTTCTTT. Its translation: CASSRIRGTEAFF.

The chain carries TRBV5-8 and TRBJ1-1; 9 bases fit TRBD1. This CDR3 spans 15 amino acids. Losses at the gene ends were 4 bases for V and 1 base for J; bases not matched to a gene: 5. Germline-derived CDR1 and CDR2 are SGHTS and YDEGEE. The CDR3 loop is CASSNTGQGNTEAFF. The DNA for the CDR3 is TGTGCCAGCAGCAATACGGGACAGGGGAACACTGAAGCTTTCTTT.

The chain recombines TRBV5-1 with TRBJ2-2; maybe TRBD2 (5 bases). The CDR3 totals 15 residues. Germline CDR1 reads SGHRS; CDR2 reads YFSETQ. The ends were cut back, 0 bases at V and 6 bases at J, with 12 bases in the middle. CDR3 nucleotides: TGCGCCAGCAGCTTGGGTATCGGAGGCGCCGGGGAGCTGTTTTTT. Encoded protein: CASSLGIGGAGELFF.

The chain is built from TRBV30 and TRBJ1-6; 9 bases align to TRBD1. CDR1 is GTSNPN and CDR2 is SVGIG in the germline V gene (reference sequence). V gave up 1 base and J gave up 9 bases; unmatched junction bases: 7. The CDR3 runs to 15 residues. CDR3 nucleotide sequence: TGTGCCTGGAGTGCCCCGGGACAGGGTGGTTCACCCCTCCACTTT. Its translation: CAWSAPGQGGSPLHF.

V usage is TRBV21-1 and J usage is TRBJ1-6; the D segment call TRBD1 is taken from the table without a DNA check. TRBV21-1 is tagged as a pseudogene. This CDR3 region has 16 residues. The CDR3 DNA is TGTGCCAGCAGCAAGGTACCGGGACAGGGTAATTCACCCCTCCACTTT. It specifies CASSKVPGQGNSPLHF.

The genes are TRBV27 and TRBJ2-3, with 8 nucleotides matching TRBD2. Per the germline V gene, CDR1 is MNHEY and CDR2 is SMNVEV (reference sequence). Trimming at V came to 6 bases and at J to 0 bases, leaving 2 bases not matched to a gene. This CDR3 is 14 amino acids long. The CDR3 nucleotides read TGTGCCAGCAGAACTAGCGGTAGCACAGATACGCAGTATTTT. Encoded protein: CASRTSGSTDTQYF.

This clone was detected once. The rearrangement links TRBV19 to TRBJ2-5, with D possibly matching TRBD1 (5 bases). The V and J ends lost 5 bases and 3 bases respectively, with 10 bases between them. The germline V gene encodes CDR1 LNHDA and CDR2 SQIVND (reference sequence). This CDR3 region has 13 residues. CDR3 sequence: CASSWQGEETQYF. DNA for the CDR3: TGTGCCAGTAGTTGGCAGGGTGAAGAGACCCAGTACTTC. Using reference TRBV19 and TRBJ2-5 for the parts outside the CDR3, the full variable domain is DGGITQSPKYLFRKEGQNVTLSCEQNLNHDAMYWYRQDPGQGLRLIYYSQIVNDFQKGDIAEGYSVSREKKESFPLTVTSAQKNPTAFYLCASSWQGEETQYFGPGTRLLVL.

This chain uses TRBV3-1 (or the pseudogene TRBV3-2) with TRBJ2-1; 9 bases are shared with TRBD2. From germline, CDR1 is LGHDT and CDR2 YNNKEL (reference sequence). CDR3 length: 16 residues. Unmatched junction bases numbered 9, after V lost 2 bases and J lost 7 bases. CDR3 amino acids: CASSQWGGRASNEQFF. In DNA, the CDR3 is TGTGCCAGCAGCCAATGGGGCGGGAGGGCCTCGAATGAGCAGTTCTTC.

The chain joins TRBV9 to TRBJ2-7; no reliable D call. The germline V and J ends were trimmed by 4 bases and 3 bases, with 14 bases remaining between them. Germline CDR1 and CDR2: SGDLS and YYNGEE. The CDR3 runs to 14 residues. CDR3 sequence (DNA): TGTGCCAGCAGCCCCCTCGGAGTAAGCTACGAGCAGTACTTC. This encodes CASSPLGVSYEQYF.

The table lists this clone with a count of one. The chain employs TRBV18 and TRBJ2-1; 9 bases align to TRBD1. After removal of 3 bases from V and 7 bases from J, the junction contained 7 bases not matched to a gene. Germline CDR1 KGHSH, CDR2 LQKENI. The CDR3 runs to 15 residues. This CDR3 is CASSPAGTGTNEQFF. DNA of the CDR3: TGTGCCAGCTCACCCGCCGGGACAGGGACTAATGAGCAGTTCTTC.